A single sample is the source of the 2 T cell receptor beta chains below, sequenced in a study of patients with pleural tuberculosis. MiXCR was run by TCRdb on the reads, yielding one entry per CDR3 protein. The data contain under 30,000 distinct CDR3 sequences, more than 15% of them seen just once; the ten biggest clones take up about 3.5%. Sequenced input: peripheral blood. The source is a human donor with pleural tuberculosis.

In its sample, this clonotype was seen many times. This chain links TRBV28 with TRBJ2-7; D unresolved. V lost 2 bases and J lost 1, with 3 bases in between. Germline V gene data show CDR1 as MDHEN and CDR2 as SYDVKM. The CDR3 is 12 residues long. This chain's CDR3 is CASSLDSYEQYF. The CDR3 bases are TGTGCCAGCAGTTTAGATTCCTACGAGCAGTACTTC.

This clonotype was detected many times. V usage is TRBV28 and J usage is TRBJ1-5; 8 positions agree with TRBD1. Looked up from germline, CDR1 is MDHEN and CDR2 is SYDVKM. This CDR3 region has 17 residues. J was trimmed by 2 bases and V by 8 bases; bases with no gene match: 14. CDR3 coding DNA: TGTGCCAGCCACGCGGTCCACGGACAGGGTGGCAATCAGCCCCAGCATTTT. Translating gives CASHAVHGQGGNQPQHF.